The T cell receptor (beta chain) described here comes from a study of identical twins. Study results and limitations: Not following the same donors, the study drew its conclusions from cross-sectional statistical analysis. Cord blood's abundant beta clonotypes had fewer insertions, unlike memory repertoires.

V was trimmed by 4 bases and J by 8 bases, leaving 6 bases between them. The CDR3 has 11 residues. Germline lookup yields CDR1 SGHNT and CDR2 YENEEA. Everyone who gave samples was a healthy Caucasian. Template switching added a universal primer site, and cDNA bore unique molecular identifiers. One entry per CDR3 protein, called by TCRdb with MiXCR from the 5' RACE reads. The sample yields roughly 230,000 distinct CDR3 sequences, approximately 8.6% seen once. This clonotype was seen more than once but under ten times. Antigen unknown. The data were also submitted as part of a second study, on yellow fever vaccine responses in identical twins.

Sequenced input: CD8+ T cells sorted from blood. The clonotype originates from a woman aged 18-29 years in good health. V usage is TRBV11-3 and J usage is TRBJ2-1; D remains ambiguous. The CDR3 reads CASSYDDEQFF. CDR3 bases: TGTGCCAGCAGCTACGATGATGAGCAGTTCTTC.